This TCR beta chain was observed in a study of shared clonotypes between healthy human individuals. Study-wide results and caveats: The sharing of roughly 5% of naive CD4 clonotypes was seen across a few donors.

Some clones are missing from TCRdb's copy, which holds only in-frame ones; the method was immunoSEQ multiplex PCR. The data show roughly 2.6 million clones, with around 94% seen just once and about 0.13% held by the top ten. Deletions cut 1 base from V and 5 bases from J, with 14 bases between. This CDR3 has 16 residues. Looked up from germline, CDR1 is ENHRY and CDR2 is SYGVKD. Healthy and HIV-negative, the adult donors had no recent acute infections or vaccinations. This clone was observed once. The antigen remains unidentified. The chain recombines TRBV10-3 with TRBJ2-2; D tentatively reads TRBD1 or TRBD2 (6 bases each). Material for sequencing was naive CD4+ T cells sorted from blood. Subset denoted: CD45RA+ positively selected. This TCR was recovered from a man between 18 and 29 years old in good health. DNA of the CDR3: TGTGCCATCAGTGAGTACGGGGGCCTGGGGACCGGGGAGCTGTTTTTT. Amino acid sequence: CAISEYGGLGTGELFF.